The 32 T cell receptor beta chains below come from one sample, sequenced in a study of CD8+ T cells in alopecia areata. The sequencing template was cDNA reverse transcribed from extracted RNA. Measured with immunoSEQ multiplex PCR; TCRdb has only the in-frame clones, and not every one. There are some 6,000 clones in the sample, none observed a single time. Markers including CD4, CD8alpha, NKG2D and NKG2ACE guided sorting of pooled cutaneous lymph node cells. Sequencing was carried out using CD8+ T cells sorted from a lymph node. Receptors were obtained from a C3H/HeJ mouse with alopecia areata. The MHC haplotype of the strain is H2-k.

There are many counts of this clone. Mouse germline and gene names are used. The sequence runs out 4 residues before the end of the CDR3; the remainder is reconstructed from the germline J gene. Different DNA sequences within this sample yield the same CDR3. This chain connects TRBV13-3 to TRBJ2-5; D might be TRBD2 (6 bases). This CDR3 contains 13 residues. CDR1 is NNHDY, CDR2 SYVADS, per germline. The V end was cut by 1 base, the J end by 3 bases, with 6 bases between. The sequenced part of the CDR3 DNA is TGTGCCAGCAGTGATTGGGGGCAAGAC. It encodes CASSDWGQD. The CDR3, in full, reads CASSDWGQDTQYF.

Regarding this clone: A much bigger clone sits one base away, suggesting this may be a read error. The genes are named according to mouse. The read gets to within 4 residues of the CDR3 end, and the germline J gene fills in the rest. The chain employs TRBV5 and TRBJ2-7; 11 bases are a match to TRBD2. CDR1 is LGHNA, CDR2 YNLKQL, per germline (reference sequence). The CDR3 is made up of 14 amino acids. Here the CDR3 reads CASSYRDWGYEQYF. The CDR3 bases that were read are TGTGCCAGCAGCTACCGGGACTGGGGGTAT.

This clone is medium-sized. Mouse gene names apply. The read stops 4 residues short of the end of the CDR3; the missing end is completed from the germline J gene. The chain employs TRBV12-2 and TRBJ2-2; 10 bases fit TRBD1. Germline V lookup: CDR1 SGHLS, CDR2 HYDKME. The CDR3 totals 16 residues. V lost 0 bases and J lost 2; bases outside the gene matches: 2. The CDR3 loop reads CASSLPGQGNTGQLYF. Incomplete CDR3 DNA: TGTGCCAGCTCTCTCCCGGGACAGGGGAACACCGGG.

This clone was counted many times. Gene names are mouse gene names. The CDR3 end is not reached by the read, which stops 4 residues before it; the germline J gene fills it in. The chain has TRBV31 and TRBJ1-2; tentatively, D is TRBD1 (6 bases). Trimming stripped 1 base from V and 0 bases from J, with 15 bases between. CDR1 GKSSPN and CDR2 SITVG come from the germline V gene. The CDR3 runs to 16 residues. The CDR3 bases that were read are TGTGCCTGGAGTCCGCCCTGGGACATTGCAAACTCC. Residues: CAWSPPWDIANS. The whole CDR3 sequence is CAWSPPWDIANSDYTF. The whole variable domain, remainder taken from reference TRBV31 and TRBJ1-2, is AQTIHQWPVAEIKAVGSPLSLGCTIKGKSSPNLYWYWQATGGTLQQLFYSITVGQVESVVQLNLSASRPKDDQFILSTEKLLLSHSGFYLCAWSPPWDIANSDYTFGSGTRLLVI.

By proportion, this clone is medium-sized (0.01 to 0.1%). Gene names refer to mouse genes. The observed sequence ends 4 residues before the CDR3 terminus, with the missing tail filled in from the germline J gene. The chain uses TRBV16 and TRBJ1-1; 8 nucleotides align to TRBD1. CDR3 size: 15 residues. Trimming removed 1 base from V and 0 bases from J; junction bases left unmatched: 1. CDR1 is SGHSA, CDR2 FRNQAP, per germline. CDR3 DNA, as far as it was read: TGTGCAAGCAGCTTAGGGGGACAGGCAAACACA. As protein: CASSLGGQANT. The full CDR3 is CASSLGGQANTEVFF.

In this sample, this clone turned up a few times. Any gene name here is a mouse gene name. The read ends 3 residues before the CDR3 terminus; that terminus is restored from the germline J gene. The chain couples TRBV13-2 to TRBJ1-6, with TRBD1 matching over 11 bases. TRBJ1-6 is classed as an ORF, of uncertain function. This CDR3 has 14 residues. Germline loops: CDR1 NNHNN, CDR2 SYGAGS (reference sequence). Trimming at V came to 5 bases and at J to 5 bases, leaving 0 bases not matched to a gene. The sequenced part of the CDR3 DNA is TGTGCCAGCGGGGACAGGGGGCATAATTCGCCC. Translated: CASGDRGHNSP. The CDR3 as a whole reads CASGDRGHNSPLYF.

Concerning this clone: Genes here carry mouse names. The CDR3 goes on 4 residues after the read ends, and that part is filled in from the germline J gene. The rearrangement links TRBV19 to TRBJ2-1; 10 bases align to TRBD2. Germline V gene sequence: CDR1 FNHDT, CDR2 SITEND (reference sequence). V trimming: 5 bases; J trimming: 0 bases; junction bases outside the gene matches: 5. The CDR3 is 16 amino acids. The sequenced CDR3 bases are TGTGCCAGCAGGCCCGACTGGGGGGCTAACTATGCT. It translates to CASRPDWGANYA. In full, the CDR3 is CASRPDWGANYAEQFF. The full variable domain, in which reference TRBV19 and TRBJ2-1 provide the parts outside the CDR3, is GGIITQTPKFLIGQEGQKLTLKCQQNFNHDTMYWYRQDSGKGLRLIYYSITENDLQKGDLSEGYDASREKKSSFSLTVTSAQKNEMAVFLCASRPDWGANYAEQFFGPGTRLTVL.

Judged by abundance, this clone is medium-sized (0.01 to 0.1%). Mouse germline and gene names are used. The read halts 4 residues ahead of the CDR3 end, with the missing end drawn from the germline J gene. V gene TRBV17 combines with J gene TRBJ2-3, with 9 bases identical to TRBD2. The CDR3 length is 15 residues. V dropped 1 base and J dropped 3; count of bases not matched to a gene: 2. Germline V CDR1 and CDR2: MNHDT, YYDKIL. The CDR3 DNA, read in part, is TGTGCTAGCAGTAGAGTGGGGGGGCGCGCAGAA. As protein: CASSRVGGRAE. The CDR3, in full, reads CASSRVGGRAETLYF.

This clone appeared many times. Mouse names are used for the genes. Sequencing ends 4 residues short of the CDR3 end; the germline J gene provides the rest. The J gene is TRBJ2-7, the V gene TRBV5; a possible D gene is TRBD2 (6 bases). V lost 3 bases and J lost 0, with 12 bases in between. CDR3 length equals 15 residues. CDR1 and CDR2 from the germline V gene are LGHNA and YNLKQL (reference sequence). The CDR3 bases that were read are TGTGCCAGCAGCCATCTGGGGAGGAGCTCCTAT. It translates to CASSHLGRSSY. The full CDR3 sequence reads CASSHLGRSSYEQYF.

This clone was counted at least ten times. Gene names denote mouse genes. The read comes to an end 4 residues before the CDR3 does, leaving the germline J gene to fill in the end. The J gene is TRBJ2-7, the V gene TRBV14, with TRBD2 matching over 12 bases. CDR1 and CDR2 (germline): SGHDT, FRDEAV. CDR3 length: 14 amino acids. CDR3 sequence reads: CASSWGDWGDEQYF. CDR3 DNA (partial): TGTGCCAGCAGTTGGGGGGACTGGGGGGAT.

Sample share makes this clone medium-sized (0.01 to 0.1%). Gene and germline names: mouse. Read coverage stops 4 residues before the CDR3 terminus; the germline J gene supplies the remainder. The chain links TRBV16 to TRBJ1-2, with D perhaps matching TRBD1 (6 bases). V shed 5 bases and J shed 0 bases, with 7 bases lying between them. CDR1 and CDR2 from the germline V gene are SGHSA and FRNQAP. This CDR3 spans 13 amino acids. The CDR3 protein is CASSGDTNSDYTF. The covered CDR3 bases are TGTGCAAGCAGCGGGGACACAAACTCC.

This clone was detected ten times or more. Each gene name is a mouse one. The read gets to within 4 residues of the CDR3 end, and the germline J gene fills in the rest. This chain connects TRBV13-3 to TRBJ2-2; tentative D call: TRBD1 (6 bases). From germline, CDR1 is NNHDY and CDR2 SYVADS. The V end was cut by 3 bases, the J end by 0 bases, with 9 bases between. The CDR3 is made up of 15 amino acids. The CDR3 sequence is CASSVGTTNTGQLYF. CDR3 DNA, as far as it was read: TGTGCCAGCAGTGTAGGGACAACAAACACCGGG.

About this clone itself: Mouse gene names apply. The part of the CDR3 DNA that was read is TGTGCCTGGAGTCTAGGACATAACCAAGAC. As protein: CAWSLGHNQD. The full CDR3 sequence reads CAWSLGHNQDTQYF. The chain combines TRBV31 with TRBJ2-5; tentatively, D is TRBD1 (5 bases). The CDR3 end lies 4 residues beyond the end of the read and is filled in from the germline J gene. This CDR3 contains 14 residues. The germline V gene encodes CDR1 GKSSPN and CDR2 SITVG. V lost 0 bases to trimming and J lost 0 bases, with 7 bases between them.

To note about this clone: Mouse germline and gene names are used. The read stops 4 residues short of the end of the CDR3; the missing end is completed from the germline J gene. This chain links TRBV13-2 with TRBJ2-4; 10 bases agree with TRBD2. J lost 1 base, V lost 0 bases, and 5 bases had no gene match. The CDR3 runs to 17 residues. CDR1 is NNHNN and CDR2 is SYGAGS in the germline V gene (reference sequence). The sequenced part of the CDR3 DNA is TGTGCCAGCGGTGATGTCTGGGGGGGCGCCCGTCAAAAC. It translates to CASGDVWGGARQN. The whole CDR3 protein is CASGDVWGGARQNTLYF.

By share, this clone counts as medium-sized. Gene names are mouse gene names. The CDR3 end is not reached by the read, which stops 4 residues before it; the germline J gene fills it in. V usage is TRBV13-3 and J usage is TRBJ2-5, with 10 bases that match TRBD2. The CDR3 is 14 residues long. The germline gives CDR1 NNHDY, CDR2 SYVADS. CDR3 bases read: TGTGCCAGCAGTGACTGGGGGGGCGCGGAC. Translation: CASSDWGGAD. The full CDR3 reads CASSDWGGADTQYF.

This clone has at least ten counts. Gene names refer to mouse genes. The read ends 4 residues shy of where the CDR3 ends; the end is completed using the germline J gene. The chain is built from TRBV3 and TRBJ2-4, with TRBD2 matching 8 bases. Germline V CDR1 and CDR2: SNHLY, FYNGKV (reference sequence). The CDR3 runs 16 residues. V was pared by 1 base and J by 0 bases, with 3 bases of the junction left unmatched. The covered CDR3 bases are TGTGCCAGCAGCTTAGAGGGGGGGGCGAGTCAAAAC. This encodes CASSLEGGASQN. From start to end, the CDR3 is CASSLEGGASQNTLYF.

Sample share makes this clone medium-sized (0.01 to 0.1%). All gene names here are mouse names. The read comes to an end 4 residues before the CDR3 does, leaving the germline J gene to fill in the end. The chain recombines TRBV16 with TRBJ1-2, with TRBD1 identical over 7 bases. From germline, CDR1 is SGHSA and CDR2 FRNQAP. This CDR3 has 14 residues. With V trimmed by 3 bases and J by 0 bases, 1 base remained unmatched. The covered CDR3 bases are TGTGCAAGCAGCTTCGGGACAGCAAACTCC. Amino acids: CASSFGTANS. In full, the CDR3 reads CASSFGTANSDYTF.

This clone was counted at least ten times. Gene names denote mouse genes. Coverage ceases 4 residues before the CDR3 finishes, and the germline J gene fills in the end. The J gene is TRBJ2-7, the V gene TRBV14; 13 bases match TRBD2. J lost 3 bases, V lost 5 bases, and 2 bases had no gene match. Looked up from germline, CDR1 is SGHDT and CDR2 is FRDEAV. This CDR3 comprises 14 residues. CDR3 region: CASSRDWGGYEQYF. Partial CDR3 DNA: TGTGCCAGCAGCAGGGACTGGGGGGGCTAT.

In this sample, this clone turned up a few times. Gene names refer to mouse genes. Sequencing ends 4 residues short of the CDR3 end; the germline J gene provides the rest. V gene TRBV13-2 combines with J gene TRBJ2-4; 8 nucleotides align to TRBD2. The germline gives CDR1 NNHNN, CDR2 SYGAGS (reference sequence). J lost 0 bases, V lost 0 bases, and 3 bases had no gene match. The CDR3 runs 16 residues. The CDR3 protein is CASGDGLGTSQNTLYF. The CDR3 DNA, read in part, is TGTGCCAGCGGTGATGGACTGGGGACTAGTCAAAAC.

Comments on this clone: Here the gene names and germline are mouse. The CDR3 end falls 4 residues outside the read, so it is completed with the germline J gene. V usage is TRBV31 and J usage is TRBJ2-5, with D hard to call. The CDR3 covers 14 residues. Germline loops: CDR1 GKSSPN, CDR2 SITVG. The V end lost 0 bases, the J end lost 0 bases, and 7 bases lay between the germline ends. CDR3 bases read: TGTGCCTGGAGTCTAAGGTTTAACCAAGAC. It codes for CAWSLRFNQD. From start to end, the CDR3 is CAWSLRFNQDTQYF.

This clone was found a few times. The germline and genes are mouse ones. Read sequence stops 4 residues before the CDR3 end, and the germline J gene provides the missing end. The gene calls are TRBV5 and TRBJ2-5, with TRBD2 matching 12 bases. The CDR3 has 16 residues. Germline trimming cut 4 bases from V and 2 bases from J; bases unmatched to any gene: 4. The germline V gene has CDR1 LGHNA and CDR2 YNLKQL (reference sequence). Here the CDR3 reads CASSRLGGRLQDTQYF. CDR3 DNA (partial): TGTGCCAGCAGCCGACTGGGGGGGCGCCTCCAAGAC.

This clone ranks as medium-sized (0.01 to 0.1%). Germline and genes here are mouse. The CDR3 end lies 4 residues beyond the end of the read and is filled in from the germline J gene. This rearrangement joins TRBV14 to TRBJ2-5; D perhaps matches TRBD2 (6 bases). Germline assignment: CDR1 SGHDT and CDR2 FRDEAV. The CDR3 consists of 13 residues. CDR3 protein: CASSFAGEDTQYF. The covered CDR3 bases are TGTGCCAGCAGTTTCGCTGGGGAAGAC.

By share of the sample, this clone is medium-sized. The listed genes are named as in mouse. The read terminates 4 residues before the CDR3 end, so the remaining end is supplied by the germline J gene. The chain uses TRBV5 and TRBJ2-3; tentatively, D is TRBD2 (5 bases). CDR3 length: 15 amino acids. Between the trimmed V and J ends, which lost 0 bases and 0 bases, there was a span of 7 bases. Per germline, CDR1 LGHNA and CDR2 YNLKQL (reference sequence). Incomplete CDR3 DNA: TGTGCCAGCAGCCAAGACTGGGCTAGTGCAGAA. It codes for CASSQDWASAE. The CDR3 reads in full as CASSQDWASAETLYF.

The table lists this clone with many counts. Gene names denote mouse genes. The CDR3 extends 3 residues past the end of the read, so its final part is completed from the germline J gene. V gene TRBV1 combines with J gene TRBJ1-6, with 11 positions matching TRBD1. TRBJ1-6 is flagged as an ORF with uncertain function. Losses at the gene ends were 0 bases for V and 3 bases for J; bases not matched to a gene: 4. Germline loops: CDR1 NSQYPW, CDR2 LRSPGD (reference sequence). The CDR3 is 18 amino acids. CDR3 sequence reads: CTCSADHGTGGYNSPLYF. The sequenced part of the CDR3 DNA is TGCACCTGCAGTGCAGATCACGGGACAGGGGGCTATAATTCGCCC.

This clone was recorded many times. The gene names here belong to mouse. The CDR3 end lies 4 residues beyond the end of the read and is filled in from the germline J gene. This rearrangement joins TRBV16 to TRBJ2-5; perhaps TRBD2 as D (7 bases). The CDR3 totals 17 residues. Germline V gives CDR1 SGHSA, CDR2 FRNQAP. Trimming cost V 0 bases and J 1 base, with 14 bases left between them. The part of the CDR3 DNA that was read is TGTGCAAGCAGCTTAGATTGGGGGGAGGGGGACCAAGAC. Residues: CASSLDWGEGDQD. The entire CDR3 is CASSLDWGEGDQDTQYF.

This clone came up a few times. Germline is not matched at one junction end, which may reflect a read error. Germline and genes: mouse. The CDR3 spells CASSLWGSDYTF. The CDR3 DNA, read in part, is TGTGCTAGCAGTTTATGGGGCTCC. This sequence joins TRBV3 and TRBJ1-2, with no clear D. The CDR3 is cut off 4 residues early in the read; its end comes from the germline J gene. Germline CDR1 is SNHLY and CDR2 is FYNGKV (reference sequence). This CDR3 is built from 12 residues.

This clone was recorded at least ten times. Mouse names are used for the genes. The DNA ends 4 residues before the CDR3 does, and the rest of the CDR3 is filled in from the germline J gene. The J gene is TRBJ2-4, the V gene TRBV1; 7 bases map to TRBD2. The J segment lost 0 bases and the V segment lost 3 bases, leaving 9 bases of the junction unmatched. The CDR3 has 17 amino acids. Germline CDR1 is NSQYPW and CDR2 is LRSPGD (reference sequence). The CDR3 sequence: CTCSARRGGSSQNTLYF. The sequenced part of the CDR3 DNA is TGCACCTGCAGTGCGCGTCGGGGGGGGTCTAGTCAAAAC.

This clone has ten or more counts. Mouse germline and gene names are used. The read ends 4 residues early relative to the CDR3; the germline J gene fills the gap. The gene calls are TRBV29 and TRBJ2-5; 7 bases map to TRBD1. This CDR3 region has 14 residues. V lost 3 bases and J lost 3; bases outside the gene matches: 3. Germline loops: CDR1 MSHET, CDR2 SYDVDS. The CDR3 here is CASSLGDRQDTQYF. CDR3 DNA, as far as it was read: TGTGCTAGCAGTTTGGGGGACAGACAAGAC. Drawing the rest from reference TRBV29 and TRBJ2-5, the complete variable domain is DMKVTQMPRYLIKRMGENVLLECGQDMSHETMYWYRQDPGLGLQLIYISYDVDSNSEGDIPKGYRVSRKKREHFSLILDSAKTNQTSVYFCASSLGDRQDTQYFGPGTRLLVL.

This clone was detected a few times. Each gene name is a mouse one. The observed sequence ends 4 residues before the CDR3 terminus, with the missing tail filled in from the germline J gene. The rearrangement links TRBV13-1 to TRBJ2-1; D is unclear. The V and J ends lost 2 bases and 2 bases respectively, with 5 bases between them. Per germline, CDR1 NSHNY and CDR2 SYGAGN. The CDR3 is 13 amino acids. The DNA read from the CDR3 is TGTGCCAGCAGTGACATGGACTATGCT. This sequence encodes CASSDMDYA. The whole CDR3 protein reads CASSDMDYAEQFF.

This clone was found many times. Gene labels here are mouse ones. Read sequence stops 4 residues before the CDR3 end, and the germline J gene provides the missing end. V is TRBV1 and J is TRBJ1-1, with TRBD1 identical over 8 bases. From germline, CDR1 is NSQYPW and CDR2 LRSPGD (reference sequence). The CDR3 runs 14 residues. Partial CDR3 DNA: TGCACCTGCAGTTCATCGGACAGGGAGGGA. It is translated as CTCSSSDREG. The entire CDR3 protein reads CTCSSSDREGEVFF.

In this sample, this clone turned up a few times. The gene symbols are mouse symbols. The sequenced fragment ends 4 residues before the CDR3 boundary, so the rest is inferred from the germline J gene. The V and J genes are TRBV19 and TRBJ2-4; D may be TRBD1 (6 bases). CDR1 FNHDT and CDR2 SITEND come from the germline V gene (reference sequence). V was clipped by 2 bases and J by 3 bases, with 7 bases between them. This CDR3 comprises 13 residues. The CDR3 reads CASSMDSQNTLYF. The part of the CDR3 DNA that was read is TGTGCCAGCAGTATGGACAGCCAAAAC.

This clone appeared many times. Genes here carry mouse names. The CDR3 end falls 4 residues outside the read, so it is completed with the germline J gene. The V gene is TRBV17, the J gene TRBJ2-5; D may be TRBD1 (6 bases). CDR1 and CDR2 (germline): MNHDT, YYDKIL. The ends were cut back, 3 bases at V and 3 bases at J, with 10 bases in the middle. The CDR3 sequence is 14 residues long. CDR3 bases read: TGTGCTAGCAGTAGGGAGGGACATCAAGAC. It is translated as CASSREGHQD. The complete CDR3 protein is CASSREGHQDTQYF.